The 10 T cell receptor beta chains listed next were all sequenced from one sample in a study of blood T cell repertoires in COVID-19. Data came from immunoSEQ multiplex PCR; TCRdb stores just in-frame clones and leaves some out. This sample has more than 110,000 clones; roughly 85% occur once, and the top ten carry around 2.9%. Sequenced sample: peripheral blood. The origin of the receptors is a man aged 50 or older with acute or convalescent COVID-19.

The V call is TRBV11-3, the J call TRBJ2-3, with 9 bases identical to TRBD2. Germline loops: CDR1 SGHNT, CDR2 YENEEA. This CDR3 contains 14 residues. The junction had 4 bases not matched to a gene; V was cut back by 5 bases and J by 4 bases. The chain's CDR3 is CASSPGLAPDTQYF. CDR3 bases: TGTGCCAGCAGCCCGGGACTAGCCCCAGATACGCAGTATTTT.

The rearrangement joins TRBV27 to TRBJ2-7, with TRBD1 identical over 8 bases. V was pared by 10 bases and J by 7 bases, with 15 bases of the junction left unmatched. The CDR3 is made up of 14 amino acids. CDR1 and CDR2 (germline): MNHEY, SMNVEV (reference sequence). This CDR3 reads CATRGQGALREQYF. The CDR3 coding sequence is TGTGCCACCAGGGGGCAGGGGGCGTTGCGAGAGCAGTACTTC.

This chain joins TRBV19 and TRBJ1-2; D is undetermined. The CDR3 extends over 14 amino acids. Looked up from germline, CDR1 is LNHDA and CDR2 is SQIVND (reference sequence). Trimming shortened V by 3 bases and J by 2 bases, and 10 bases separated the two germline ends. The CDR3 loop reads CASSIQDGNYGYTF. For the CDR3, the DNA is TGTGCCAGTAGTATCCAGGATGGGAACTATGGCTACACCTTC.

The chain links TRBV3-1 (or the pseudogene TRBV3-2) to TRBJ1-2, with 9 bases identical to TRBD1. Germline CDR1 is LGHDT and CDR2 is YNNKEL (reference sequence). The CDR3 runs 14 residues. With V trimmed by 4 bases and J by 4 bases, 4 bases remained unmatched. CDR3 in amino acids: CASSPSTGGYGYTF. The CDR3 bases are TGTGCCAGCAGCCCCTCGACAGGGGGCTATGGCTACACCTTC.

The chain has TRBV11-2 and TRBJ2-7, with no clear D. Germline values: CDR1 SGHAT, CDR2 FQNNGV. V was cut by 3 bases and J by 0 bases, with 3 bases left in between. This CDR3 contains 12 residues. The CDR3 nucleotides read TGTGCCAGCAGCTTCGGCTCCTACGAGCAGTACTTC. Protein sequence: CASSFGSYEQYF.

The chain recombines TRBV7-3 with TRBJ2-1, with TRBD2 identical over 10 bases. The V segment lost 2 bases and the J segment 8 bases; nucleotides outside the gene matches: 15. Germline V CDR1 and CDR2: SGHTA, FQGTGA. The CDR3 is made up of 18 amino acids. CDR3 sequence (DNA): TGTGCCAGCAGCTTAGAATCGGGGGCTAGCGGGAGAATGGATGAGCAGTTCTTC. Translated: CASSLESGASGRMDEQFF.

J is TRBJ1-3 and V is TRBV16; no firm D call. The V and J ends lost 0 bases and 0 bases respectively, with 6 bases between them. The CDR3 covers 15 residues. Germline lookup yields CDR1 KGHSY and CDR2 FQNENV. CDR3 nucleotide sequence: TGTGCCAGCAGCCAATCGGGGAGCTCTGGAAACACCATATATTTT. It encodes CASSQSGSSGNTIYF.

This clone was picked up one time. This chain uses TRBV5-8 with TRBJ2-5; D may be TRBD2 (6 bases). Trimming left V 0 bases short and J 2 bases short, with 11 bases between. The germline V gene encodes CDR1 SGHTS and CDR2 YDEGEE. The CDR3 spans 15 residues. CDR3 region: CASSLALGGQETQYF. DNA for the CDR3: TGTGCCAGCAGCTTGGCTCTCGGGGGTCAAGAGACCCAGTACTTC.

The chain carries TRBV9 and TRBJ1-3, with 9 bases matching TRBD1. Unmatched junction bases numbered 15, after V lost 3 bases and J lost 8 bases. Germline V gene lookup returns CDR1 SGDLS and CDR2 YYNGEE. The CDR3 contains 17 residues. The CDR3 nucleotides read TGTGCCAGCAGCGCGCCCTACACAGGGGGCGAGGTGGACACCATATATTTT. Protein product: CASSAPYTGGEVDTIYF.

This clone has just one count. The chain joins TRBV30 to TRBJ1-5; D not resolved. The CDR3 is 15 residues long. Germline CDR1 GTSNPN, CDR2 SVGIG (reference sequence). Between the trimmed V and J ends, which lost 6 bases and 2 bases, there was a span of 17 bases. CDR3 amino acids: CACLGRGKGNQPQHF. DNA for the CDR3: TGTGCCTGCTTGGGGAGAGGGAAGGGCAATCAGCCCCAGCATTTT.